This is a list of T cell receptor beta chains from one sample in a study of PD-1 blockade in mismatch repair-deficient tumors. Measured with immunoSEQ multiplex PCR; TCRdb has only the in-frame clones, and not every one. The table records around 62,000 clones, approximately 80% of them present only once. The sample was peripheral blood, taken 2 weeks after starting pembrolizumab. The receptor set was obtained from an adult with mismatch repair-deficient cancer. Each CDR3 is given with its conserved first and last residue. A D gene is named only where the DNA matches it firmly. Expanded clones are given a class, and other clones once, few, many or no size at all.

TRBV7-3	-	TRBJ2-5	-	TGTGCCAGCAGCCTAAACGGCGGGCTGCAAGAGACCCAGTACTTC	CASSLNGGLQETQYF
TRBV29-1	TRBD1	TRBJ2-2	-	TGCAGCGTCAAAAGGGACAGGGTCACTCTAGGGTCGGGGACCGGGGAGCTGTTTTTT	CSVKRDRVTLGSGTGELFF
TRBV12-5	-	TRBJ2-1	-	TGTGCTAGTGGTTTGGTAGGTTCGGGGAGTAGTGAGCAGTTCTTC	CASGLVGSGSSEQFF
TRBV30	TRBD2	TRBJ2-7	-	TGTGCCTGGAGCCGACCAGCGGGAGCCAACTACGAGCAGTACTTC	CAWSRPAGANYEQYF
TRBV2	-	TRBJ1-1	-	TGTGCCAGCAGGCTGGACCTAAACCTTGAAGCTTTCTTT	CASRLDLNLEAFF
TRBV6-5	-	TRBJ1-1	-	TGTGCCAGCAGTCCGGGACTCATGAACACTGAAGCTTTCTTT	CASSPGLMNTEAFF
TRBV11-2	-	TRBJ2-1	-	TGTGCCAGCAGCTTAGGGGGGAGCTCCTACAATGAGCAGTTCTTC	CASSLGGSSYNEQFF
TRBV7-2	TRBD2	TRBJ2-2	-	TGTGCCAGCAGCTGGGCGGGGGTAAACACCGGGGAGCTGTTTTTT	CASSWAGVNTGELFF
TRBV6-1	-	TRBJ1-5	many	TGTGCCAGCAGTGGGGACCTTAGCAATCAGCCCCAGCATTTT	CASSGDLSNQPQHF
TRBV14	TRBD2	TRBJ2-4	-	TGTGCCAGCAGCCAAGGTAGCGGGAGGCACATTCAGTACTTC	CASSQGSGRHIQYF
TRBV4-3	TRBD1	TRBJ1-1	-	TGCGCCAGCAGCCAGACACAGGGGAGGACTGAAGCTTTCTTT	CASSQTQGRTEAFF